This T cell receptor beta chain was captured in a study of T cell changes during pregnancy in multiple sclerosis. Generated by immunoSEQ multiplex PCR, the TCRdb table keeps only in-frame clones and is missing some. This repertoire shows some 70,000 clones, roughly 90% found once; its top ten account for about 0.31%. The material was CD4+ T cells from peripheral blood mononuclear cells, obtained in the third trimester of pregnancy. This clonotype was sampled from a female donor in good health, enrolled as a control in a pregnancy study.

The CDR3 nucleotides are TGTGCCAGCAGCCCAGGACTAGCGGTCACCGGGGAGCTGTTTTTT. Translating gives CASSPGLAVTGELFF. The chain has TRBV7-9 and TRBJ2-2, with 10 nucleotides matching TRBD2. The ends lost 5 bases at V and 4 bases at J; junction bases unmatched: 4. This CDR3 is 15 amino acids long. The V gene's germline CDR1 is SEHNR and CDR2 FQNEAQ (reference sequence).